This T cell receptor (beta chain) was observed in a study of human T cells and chemical hapten exposure. The wider study: TCR yields differed between samples (mainly from small differences in pooled library volume).

This clonotype has more than one count but fewer than ten. Regarding time point: pre-sensitization, week 0. As to treatment: therapeutic diphenylcyclopropenone sensitization with weekly scalp DPC. TCRdb itself ran the RACE reads through MiXCR, one entry per CDR3 protein. The sample has around 300,000 distinct CDR3 sequences; 5% to 6.5% are singletons. Trimming took 4 bases from V and 5 from J; bases not matched to a gene: 8. The CDR3 length is 17 residues. Germline CDR1 is MNHEY and CDR2 is SVGEGT. The rearrangement joins TRBV6-2 or TRBV6-3 to TRBJ2-1, with TRBD2 matching 13 bases. The sample was whole blood, taken in connection with sensitization to the hapten diphenylcyclopropenone (DPC). The clonotype was recovered from a woman aged 18-30 years with alopecia areata. Some clones in this sample may be carry-over from other donors' samples. The CDR3 spells CASSSRLLAGGNNEQFF. CDR3 DNA: TGTGCCAGCAGTTCACGCCTACTAGCGGGGGGGAACAATGAGCAGTTCTTC.